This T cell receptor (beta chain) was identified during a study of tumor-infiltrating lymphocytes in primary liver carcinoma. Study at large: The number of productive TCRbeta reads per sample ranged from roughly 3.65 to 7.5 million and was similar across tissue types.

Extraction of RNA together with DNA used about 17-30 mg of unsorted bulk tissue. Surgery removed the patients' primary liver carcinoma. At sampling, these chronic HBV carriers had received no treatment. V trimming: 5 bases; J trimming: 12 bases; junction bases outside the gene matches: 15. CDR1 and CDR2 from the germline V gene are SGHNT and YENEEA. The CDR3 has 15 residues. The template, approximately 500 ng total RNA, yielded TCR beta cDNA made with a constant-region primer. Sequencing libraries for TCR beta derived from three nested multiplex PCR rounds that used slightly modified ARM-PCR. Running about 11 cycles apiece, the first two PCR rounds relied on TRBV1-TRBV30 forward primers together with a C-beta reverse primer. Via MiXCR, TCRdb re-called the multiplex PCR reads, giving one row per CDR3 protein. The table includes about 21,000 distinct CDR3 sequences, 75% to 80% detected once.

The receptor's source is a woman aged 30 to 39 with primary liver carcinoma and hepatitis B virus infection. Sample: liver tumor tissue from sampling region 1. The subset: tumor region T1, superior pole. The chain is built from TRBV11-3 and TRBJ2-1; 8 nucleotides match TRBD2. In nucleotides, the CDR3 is TGTGCCAGCAGCCAACTAGCCGGGGGGGGGTATATGCAGTTCTTC. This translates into CASSQLAGGGYMQFF.